Presented here are 3 T cell receptor beta chains from one specimen sequenced in a study of T cells after yellow fever vaccination. From the 5' RACE reads, TCRdb called clonotypes with MiXCR, one entry per CDR3 protein. The profile shows fewer than 350,000 distinct CDR3 sequences, approximately 4.3% of them singletons. This specimen was PBMCs, taken 15 days after the yellow fever booster vaccination. Receptor source: a man younger than 30 who received the YFV17D yellow fever vaccine.

The gene calls are TRBV7-9 and TRBJ2-5, with 10 bases matching TRBD2. The CDR3 runs 13 residues. The germline gives CDR1 SEHNR, CDR2 FQNEAQ (reference sequence). V trimming: 5 bases; J trimming: 5 bases; junction bases outside the gene matches: 2. The CDR3 protein is CASSKTSGETQYF. Written as DNA, the CDR3 is TGTGCCAGCAGCAAGACTAGCGGGGAGACCCAGTACTTC.

This clonotype was observed many times. The genes are TRBV20-1 and TRBJ1-5; 10 bases fit TRBD1. Germline lookup yields CDR1 DFQATT and CDR2 SNEGSKA (reference sequence). After removal of 5 bases from V and 5 bases from J, the junction contained 9 bases not matched to a gene. CDR3 length: 15 residues. The CDR3 DNA sequence: TGCAGTGCTCTCAGGTGGACAGGGGGGGATCAGCCCCAGCATTTT. It translates to CSALRWTGGDQPQHF.

The chain carries TRBV5-1 and TRBJ2-5; 8 bases match TRBD1. The CDR3 contains 15 residues. The germline V gene has CDR1 SGHRS and CDR2 YFSETQ. The trim removed 0 bases at V and 7 bases at J, leaving 8 bases unmatched. The CDR3 sequence: CASSLGTGSPGTQYF. The DNA of the CDR3 is TGCGCCAGCAGCTTGGGGACAGGGAGTCCGGGGACCCAGTACTTC.